The clone carrying this T cell receptor beta chain came up a few times. Its antigen is still unknown. With molecular barcodes, quantitative 5'-RACE was used to make the TCR beta libraries. TCRdb re-called the 5' RACE reads with MiXCR, one entry per CDR3 protein. This sample has 400,000 to 450,000 distinct CDR3 sequences; about a sixth occur once, and the top ten carry 0.95% to 1.1%. The data derive from a study of CD8 T cells in ankylosing spondylitis. Notes on the study in general: Reactive arthritis synovial fluid and blood were previously reported to contain some motif variants. Clones linked to disease, bearing a CD8+ phenotype, were relatively rare in peripheral blood. The authors reported significant enrichment of disease-linked clones in matched ankylosing spondylitis synovial fluid. Roughly eight highly homologous variants made up a TCR beta motif that seemed to typify ankylosing spondylitis blood.

Germline-derived CDR1 and CDR2 are LNHNV and YYDKDF (reference sequence). Deletions cut 1 base from V and 4 bases from J, with 14 bases between. The CDR3 consists of 16 residues. The material sequenced was blood, either unsorted or a sorted T cell fraction (not recorded which). The V call is TRBV15, the J call TRBJ1-5; possibly TRBD1 for D (5 bases). The receptor comes from a male donor with ankylosing spondylitis. In DNA form, the CDR3 reads TGTGCCACCAGCAGAGCCCCGGGACTGTCAAATCAGCCCCAGCATTTT. Protein sequence: CATSRAPGLSNQPQHF.